This T cell receptor (beta chain) was sequenced during a study of shared T cell receptors in the human thymus. Germline assignment: CDR1 SGHRS and CDR2 YFSETQ. The trim removed 4 bases at V and 7 bases at J, leaving 3 bases unmatched. The CDR3 sequence is 13 residues long. Here immunoSEQ multiplex PCR was the method, and the copy in TCRdb shows in-frame clones only, minus some. The sample yields about 500,000 clones, roughly 74% seen once. These data also formed part of another study, on human thymus T cells. This second study says: Both thymic and peripheral blood repertoires showed apparently biased V and J usage.

The specimen was thymocytes. V and J are TRBV5-1 and TRBJ1-3; 9 nucleotides match TRBD1. This clonotype was obtained from a boy younger than two with a congenital heart defect. The chain's CDR3 is CASSLGQGNTIYF. CDR3 nucleotide sequence: TGCGCCAGCAGCCTGGGACAGGGCAACACCATATATTTT.